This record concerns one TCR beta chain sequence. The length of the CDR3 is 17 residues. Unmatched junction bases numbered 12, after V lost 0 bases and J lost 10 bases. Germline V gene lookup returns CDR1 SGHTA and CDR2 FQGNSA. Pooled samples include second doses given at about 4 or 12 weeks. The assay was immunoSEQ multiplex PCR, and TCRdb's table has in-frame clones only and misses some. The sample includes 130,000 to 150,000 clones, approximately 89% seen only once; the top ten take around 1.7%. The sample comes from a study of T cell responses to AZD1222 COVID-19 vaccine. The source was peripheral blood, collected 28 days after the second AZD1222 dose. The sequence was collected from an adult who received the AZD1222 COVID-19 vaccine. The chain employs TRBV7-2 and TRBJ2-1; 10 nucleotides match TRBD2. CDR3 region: CASSLALASGRTREQFF. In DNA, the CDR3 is TGTGCCAGCAGCTTAGCTCTGGCTAGCGGGAGAACCCGGGAGCAGTTCTTC. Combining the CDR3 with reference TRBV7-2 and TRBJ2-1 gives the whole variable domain GAGVSQSPSNKVTEKGKDVELRCDPISGHTALYWYRQSLGQGLEFLIYFQGNSAPDKSGLPSDRFSAERTGGSVSTLTIQRTQQEDSAVYLCASSLALASGRTREQFFGPGTRLTVL.